The 30 T cell receptor beta chains given below trace back to one sample, sequenced in a study of shared clonotypes between healthy human individuals. Only in-frame clones appear in the TCRdb table, and some are missing; sequencing was by immunoSEQ multiplex PCR. Of about 2.4 million clones listed, 90% to 95% were seen once; the top ten hold roughly 0.36%. Sequenced sample: naive CD4+ T cells from PBMCs. This sample's subset: CD45RA+ positively selected. The receptors shown here come from a man younger than 30 in good health. Some clones in this sample may be carry-over from other donors' samples.

This clone was found once. The chain has TRBV5-6 and TRBJ1-2; D is possibly TRBD1 (5 bases). Germline CDR1 is SGHDT and CDR2 is YYEEEE. The CDR3 is 12 amino acids. The V gene lost 2 bases and the J gene lost 7 bases, with 9 bases spanning the gap. Written as DNA, the CDR3 is TGTGCCAGCAGCTTTGCGGGGGGTGGCTACACCTTC. Protein: CASSFAGGGYTF. The entire variable domain, with the rest obtained from reference TRBV5-6 and TRBJ1-2, is as follows: DAGVTQSPTHLIKTRGQQVTLRCSPKSGHDTVSWYQQALGQGPQFIFQYYEEEERQRGNFPDRFSGHQFPNYSSELNVNALLLGDSALYLCASSFAGGGYTFGSGTRLTVV.

The chain combines TRBV9 with TRBJ2-1, with TRBD2 identical over 8 bases. With 4 bases clipped from V and 5 bases from J, the junction kept 8 bases outside the gene matches. Looked up from germline, CDR1 is SGDLS and CDR2 is YYNGEE. CDR3 size: 15 residues. CDR3 nucleotides: TGTGCCAGCAGCCCGCGACTAGCGACCGACAATGAGCAGTTCTTC. Translation gives CASSPRLATDNEQFF.

This chain joins TRBV5-1 and TRBJ1-3, with 8 bases aligning to TRBD1. Germline V gene sequence: CDR1 SGHRS, CDR2 YFSETQ. This CDR3 comprises 18 residues. Losses at the gene ends were 0 bases for V and 1 base for J; bases not matched to a gene: 9. The CDR3 loop reads CASSLDPGGASSGNTIYF. The CDR3 nucleotides are TGCGCCAGCAGCTTGGACCCAGGGGGCGCGTCGTCTGGAAACACCATATATTTT.

The V and J genes are TRBV4-2 and TRBJ1-5; tentative D call: TRBD1 (5 bases). CDR3 length: 16 residues. Germline lookup yields CDR1 LGHNA and CDR2 YNFKEQ. The ends were cut back, 0 bases at V and 6 bases at J, with 15 bases in the middle. CDR3 coding DNA: TGTGCCAGCAGCCAAGAGGGGCAGGGTTTCGCTCAGCCCCAGCATTTT. Residues: CASSQEGQGFAQPQHF.

The chain uses TRBV6-1 and TRBJ2-7; TRBD2 matches at 7 bases. Looked up from germline, CDR1 is MNHNS and CDR2 is SASEGT. CDR3 length: 15 residues. The J segment lost 6 bases and the V segment lost 4 bases, leaving 12 bases of the junction unmatched. The CDR3: CASSGTLVGGSEQYF. The CDR3 DNA sequence: TGTGCCAGCAGTGGGACTCTAGTGGGGGGGAGCGAGCAGTACTTC.

This chain joins TRBV27 and TRBJ2-3; 11 bases agree with TRBD2. Germline trimming cut 6 bases from V and 2 bases from J; bases unmatched to any gene: 10. The CDR3 sequence is 17 residues long. Per the germline V gene, CDR1 is MNHEY and CDR2 is SMNVEV (reference sequence). CDR3: CASRNLAGGSPTDTQYF. CDR3 DNA: TGTGCCAGCAGGAATCTAGCGGGAGGATCACCCACAGATACGCAGTATTTT.

J is TRBJ2-2 and V is TRBV19; tentatively, D is TRBD2 (6 bases). Trimming took off 4 bases at V and 5 bases at J, with 20 bases between the two ends. There are 17 residues in the CDR3. Germline V lookup: CDR1 LNHDA, CDR2 SQIVND (reference sequence). CDR3 nucleotide sequence: TGTGCCAGTAGTAAGGCCGCGACTAGTGGGATGACCGGGGAGCTGTTTTTT. Protein sequence: CASSKAATSGMTGELFF.

The J gene is TRBJ1-6, the V gene TRBV5-4, with 7 bases identical to TRBD1. CDR1 is SGHNT and CDR2 is YYREEE in the germline V gene (reference sequence). Losses at the gene ends were 10 bases for V and 6 bases for J; bases not matched to a gene: 7. The CDR3 runs 13 residues. The CDR3 DNA reads as TGTGCCGGGTCCGGACAGGCTAATTCACCCCTCCACTTT. This gives the protein CAGSGQANSPLHF.

This chain uses TRBV28 with TRBJ2-4; D could derive from TRBD1 or TRBD2 (6 bases each). Germline CDR1 and CDR2: MDHEN and SYDVKM. The CDR3 length is 14 residues. With 5 bases removed from V and 12 bases from J, the gap between germline ends came to 20 bases. This CDR3 is CASSPNGGVGTQYF. The CDR3 nucleotides are TGTGCCAGCAGTCCGAACGGGGGCGTAGGAACTCAGTACTTC.

This chain connects TRBV21-1 to TRBJ1-2. TRBV21-1 is a pseudogene locus. This CDR3 spans 15 amino acids. The CDR3 protein is CASSKAWAGNYGYTF. In DNA, the CDR3 is TGTGCCAGCAGCAAAGCGTGGGCGGGGAACTATGGCTACACCTTC.

This clone was seen only once. A much larger clone sits a single nucleotide away, making a read error possible. This CDR3 is also generated by other DNA sequences in the sample. The V gene is TRBV5-1, the J gene TRBJ2-5; D not certain. The CDR3 is 12 residues long. Trimming pared 2 bases from V and 0 bases from J, leaving 2 bases between. Germline CDR1 reads SGHRS; CDR2 reads YFSETQ. CDR3 region: CASSFDQETQYF. The CDR3 bases are TGCGCCAGCAGCTTTGACCAAGAGACCCAGTACTTC.

V and J are TRBV6-4 and TRBJ2-3; the D is unclear. V was shortened by 1 base and J by 8 bases, with 4 bases between the two germline ends. Germline-derived CDR1 and CDR2 are MRHNA and SNTAGT. This CDR3 has 11 amino acids. The CDR3 DNA reads TGTGCCAGCAGTGACTTGCGTACGCAGTATTTT. This encodes CASSDLRTQYF.

V and J are TRBV28 and TRBJ1-2; 11 bases fit TRBD1. The CDR3 covers 14 residues. Germline loops: CDR1 MDHEN, CDR2 SYDVKM. The V and J ends lost 8 bases and 7 bases, in that order; junction bases with no gene match: 9. The CDR3 DNA is TGTGCCAGCTTTCGGGACAGGGGGATAGGTGGCTACACCTTC. Its protein is CASFRDRGIGGYTF.

The V and J genes are TRBV7-3 and TRBJ2-2; unclear D gene. Germline CDR1 and CDR2: SGHTA and FQGTGA. This CDR3 has 17 amino acids. V was clipped by 5 bases and J by 0 bases, with 16 bases between them. CDR3 DNA sequence: TGTGCCAGCAGCCATTATCGGAACAGACCGAACACCGGGGAGCTGTTTTTT. Amino acid sequence: CASSHYRNRPNTGELFF.

The chain joins TRBV19 to TRBJ1-5; unclear D gene. This CDR3 has 16 residues. Germline CDR1 is LNHDA and CDR2 is SQIVND (reference sequence). V was shortened by 4 bases and J by 0 bases, with 13 bases between the two germline ends. The CDR3 nucleotides read TGTGCCAGTAGTACCCCTGCGGGTTTTAGCAATCAGCCCCAGCATTTT. Its translation: CASSTPAGFSNQPQHF.

The gene calls are TRBV14 and TRBJ1-1; possibly TRBD1 for D (6 bases). The V end was cut by 4 bases, the J end by 3 bases, with 12 bases between. Germline values: CDR1 SGHDN, CDR2 FVKESK. This CDR3 region has 14 residues. CDR3 region: CASSPNRGDTEAFF. The CDR3 nucleotides are TGTGCCAGCAGCCCCAATAGGGGGGACACTGAAGCTTTCTTT.

CDR3 amino acids: CASSLVLGSPYGYTF. DNA for the CDR3: TGCGCCAGCAGCTTGGTTTTGGGCAGCCCGTATGGCTACACCTTC. The chain has TRBV5-1 and TRBJ1-2; D unclear. Germline CDR1 reads SGHRS; CDR2 reads YFSETQ. The CDR3 contains 15 residues. Trimming stripped 0 bases from V and 5 bases from J, with 14 bases between.

This chain links TRBV5-1 with TRBJ2-7; a weak D match, TRBD1 (7 bases). The V gene's germline CDR1 is SGHRS and CDR2 YFSETQ. The CDR3 is 14 residues long. V lost 4 bases and J lost 2, with 13 bases in between. Written as DNA, the CDR3 is TGCGCCAGCAGCCGCGGGGACAGCACCTACGAGCAGTACTTC. Encoded protein: CASSRGDSTYEQYF.

This rearrangement joins TRBV5-6 to TRBJ2-7; 8 bases agree with TRBD1. CDR1 is SGHDT and CDR2 is YYEEEE in the germline V gene. The length of the CDR3 is 15 residues. With 4 bases clipped from V and 2 bases from J, the junction kept 8 bases outside the gene matches. CDR3 sequence reads: CASSLRSTGAYEQYF. The CDR3 nucleotides are TGTGCCAGCAGCCTGAGATCGACAGGGGCCTACGAGCAGTACTTC. Filled out from reference TRBV5-6 and TRBJ2-7, the complete variable domain reads DAGVTQSPTHLIKTRGQQVTLRCSPKSGHDTVSWYQQALGQGPQFIFQYYEEEERQRGNFPDRFSGHQFPNYSSELNVNALLLGDSALYLCASSLRSTGAYEQYFGPGTRLTVT.

The genes are TRBV11-2 and TRBJ2-1; TRBD1 or TRBD2 may be the D gene (5 bases each). Per germline, CDR1 SGHAT and CDR2 FQNNGV. This CDR3 has 15 amino acids. V shed 4 bases and J shed 4 bases, with 14 bases lying between them. The chain's CDR3 is CASSSQAGRYNEQFF. DNA of the CDR3: TGTGCCAGCAGCTCCCAGGCAGGGAGATACAATGAGCAGTTCTTC.

The chain links TRBV11-2 to TRBJ1-1; D unresolved. Deletions cut 6 bases from V and 0 bases from J, with 8 bases between. This CDR3 has 13 amino acids. Germline V gene lookup returns CDR1 SGHAT and CDR2 FQNNGV. The CDR3 here is CASSRPLNTEAFF. The CDR3 DNA follows: TGTGCCAGCAGTCGACCCTTGAACACTGAAGCTTTCTTT.

CDR3 amino acids: CASSQVWEELAGELFF. The CDR3 nucleotides read TGCGCCAGCAGTCAAGTTTGGGAGGAACTAGCCGGGGAGCTGTTTTTT. The chain is built from TRBV23-1 and TRBJ2-2; tentatively, D is TRBD2 (6 bases). TRBV23-1 is recorded as an ORF, its role being uncertain. The CDR3 length is 16 residues. The ends were cut back, 2 bases at V and 6 bases at J, with 16 bases in the middle.

The chain couples TRBV27 to TRBJ2-7; D may be TRBD1 or TRBD2 (5 bases each). This CDR3 spans 13 amino acids. Germline V gene lookup returns CDR1 MNHEY and CDR2 SMNVEV (reference sequence). Between the trimmed V and J ends, which lost 6 bases and 7 bases, there was a span of 16 bases. DNA of the CDR3: TGTGCCAGCAGACCCGGGACCTCGGTGGAGCAGTACTTC. Amino acids: CASRPGTSVEQYF.

The chain links TRBV5-1 to TRBJ2-7; possible D gene TRBD2, 7 bases. The ends were cut back, 0 bases at V and 0 bases at J, with 16 bases in the middle. The CDR3 totals 17 residues. Germline V gene data show CDR1 as SGHRS and CDR2 as YFSETQ. CDR3 sequence reads: CASSLDSGGLGSYEQYF. Here the CDR3 DNA reads TGCGCCAGCAGCTTGGATTCGGGGGGCCTCGGCTCCTACGAGCAGTACTTC.

This clone was seen a few times. The same CDR3 arises from other DNA sequences in this sample as well. The rearrangement links TRBV18 to TRBJ1-1, with D perhaps matching TRBD1 (5 bases). Trimming shortened V by 3 bases and J by 0 bases, and 8 bases separated the two germline ends. The CDR3 is made up of 14 amino acids. Per germline, CDR1 KGHSH and CDR2 LQKENI. The CDR3 region is CASSPDSMNTEAFF. The CDR3 bases are TGTGCCAGCTCACCCGACAGTATGAACACTGAAGCTTTCTTT.

Note on this clone: The sample has other DNA sequences that encode this CDR3 too. DNA of the CDR3: TGTGCCAGCAGCGTAGATCTCCTAGCGGGATGGTACGAGCAGTACTTC. Its translation is CASSVDLLAGWYEQYF. The chain links TRBV9 to TRBJ2-7; 9 bases agree with TRBD2. Germline trimming cut 0 bases from V and 4 bases from J; bases unmatched to any gene: 8. Germline lookup yields CDR1 SGDLS and CDR2 YYNGEE. The CDR3 contains 16 residues. Full variable domain (outside the CDR3, taken from reference TRBV9 and TRBJ2-7): DSGVTQTPKHLITATGQRVTLRCSPRSGDLSVYWYQQSLDQGLQFLIQYYNGEERAKGNILERFSAQQFPDLHSELNLSSLELGDSALYFCASSVDLLAGWYEQYFGPGTRLTVT.

This clone appeared once. The CDR3 sequence: CASSPLRLARNYEQFF. The DNA for the CDR3 is TGTGCCAGCAGCCCCCTCCGGCTAGCGCGGAATTACGAGCAGTTCTTC. The rearrangement links TRBV14 to TRBJ2-1; the D gene is possibly TRBD2 (6 bases). Trimming stripped 4 bases from V and 10 bases from J, with 23 bases between. Germline loops: CDR1 SGHDN, CDR2 FVKESK. The CDR3 has 16 amino acids.

The CDR3 sequence is CASSVGPRELFF. In DNA, the CDR3 is TGTGCCAGCAGTGTCGGTCCCAGGGAGCTGTTTTTT. V and J are TRBV2 and TRBJ2-2; no reliable D call. The CDR3 contains 12 residues. Germline loops: CDR1 SNHLY, CDR2 FYNNEI. Trimming took off 4 bases at V and 9 bases at J, with 9 bases between the two ends.

V usage is TRBV7-3 and J usage is TRBJ2-1; 7 bases agree with TRBD2. Unmatched junction bases numbered 11, after V lost 5 bases and J lost 10 bases. CDR3 length equals 14 residues. Germline CDR1 is SGHTA and CDR2 is FQGTGA. The CDR3 sequence: CASSHGWASGEQFF. The CDR3 DNA follows: TGTGCCAGCAGCCATGGGTGGGCTAGCGGAGAGCAGTTCTTC.

The CDR3 spells CASSFGGGKMNTEAFF. The CDR3 coding sequence is TGCGCCAGCAGCTTTGGGGGTGGAAAGATGAACACTGAAGCTTTCTTT. The chain has TRBV5-1 and TRBJ1-1; maybe TRBD1 (5 bases). The germline V gene has CDR1 SGHRS and CDR2 YFSETQ. This CDR3 has 16 amino acids. With 2 bases removed from V and 0 bases from J, the gap between germline ends came to 14 bases.